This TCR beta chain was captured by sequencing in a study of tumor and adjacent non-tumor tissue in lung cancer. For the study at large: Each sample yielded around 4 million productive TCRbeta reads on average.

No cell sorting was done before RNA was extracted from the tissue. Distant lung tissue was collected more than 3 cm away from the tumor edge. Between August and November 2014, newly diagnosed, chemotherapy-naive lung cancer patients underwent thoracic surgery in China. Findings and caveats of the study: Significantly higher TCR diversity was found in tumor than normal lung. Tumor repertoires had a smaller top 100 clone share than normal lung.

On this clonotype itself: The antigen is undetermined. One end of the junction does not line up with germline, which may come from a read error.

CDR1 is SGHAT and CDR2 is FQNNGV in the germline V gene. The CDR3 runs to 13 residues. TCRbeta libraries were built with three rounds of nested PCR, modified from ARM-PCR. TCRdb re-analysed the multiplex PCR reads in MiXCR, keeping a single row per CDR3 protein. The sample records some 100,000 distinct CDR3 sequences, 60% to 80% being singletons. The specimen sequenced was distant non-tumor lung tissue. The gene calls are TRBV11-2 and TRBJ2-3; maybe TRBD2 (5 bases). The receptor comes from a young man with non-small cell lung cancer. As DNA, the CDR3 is TGTGCCAGCTGCTTCGCCGGGATAGGTACGCAGTATTTT. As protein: CASCFAGIGTQYF. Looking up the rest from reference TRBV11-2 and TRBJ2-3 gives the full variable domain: EAGVAQSPRYKIIEKRQSVAFWCNPISGHATLYWYQQILGQGPKLLIQFQNNGVVDDSQLPKDRFSAERLKGVDSTLKIQPAKLEDSAVYLCASCFAGIGTQYFGPGTRLTVL.